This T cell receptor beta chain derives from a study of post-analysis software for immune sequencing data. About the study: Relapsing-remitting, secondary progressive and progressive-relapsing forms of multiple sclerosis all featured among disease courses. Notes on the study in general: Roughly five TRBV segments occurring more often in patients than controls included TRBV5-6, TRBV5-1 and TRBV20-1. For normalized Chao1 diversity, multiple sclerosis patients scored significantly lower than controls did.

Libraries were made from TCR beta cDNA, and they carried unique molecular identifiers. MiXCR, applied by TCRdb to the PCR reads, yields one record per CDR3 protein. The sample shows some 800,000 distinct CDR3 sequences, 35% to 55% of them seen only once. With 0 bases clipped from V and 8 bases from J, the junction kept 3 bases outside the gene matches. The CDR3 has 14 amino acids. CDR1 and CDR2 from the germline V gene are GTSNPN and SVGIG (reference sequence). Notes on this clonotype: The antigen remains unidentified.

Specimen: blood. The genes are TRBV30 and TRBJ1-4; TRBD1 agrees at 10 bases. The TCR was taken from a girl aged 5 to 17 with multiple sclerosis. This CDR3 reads CAWSVPGQGEKLFF. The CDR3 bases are TGTGCCTGGAGTGTTCCGGGACAGGGGGAAAAACTGTTTTTT.